Following are 24 T cell receptor beta chains from one sample sequenced in a study of identical twins. Via MiXCR, TCRdb re-called the 5' RACE reads, giving one row per CDR3 protein. The sample lists some 190,000 distinct CDR3 sequences, 15% occurring once. The same sample was also studied in work on T cells expressing NK-cell markers.

The sequencing input was CD8+ T cells sorted from blood. The receptors were sampled from a woman aged 18-29 years in good health.

This chain connects TRBV5-5 to TRBJ2-3, with no clear D. This CDR3 region has 15 residues. Germline CDR1 reads SGHKS; CDR2 reads YYEKEE (reference sequence). The V end was cut by 2 bases, the J end by 4 bases, with 14 bases between. The CDR3 loop is CASSFGYGMADTQYF. The CDR3 nucleotides are TGTGCCAGCAGCTTCGGCTATGGGATGGCAGATACGCAGTATTTT.

This clonotype was picked up many times. The chain joins TRBV5-1 to TRBJ2-1, with D perhaps matching TRBD2 (6 bases). V was cut by 0 bases and J by 4 bases, with 11 bases left in between. There are 15 residues in the CDR3. CDR1 is SGHRS, CDR2 YFSETQ, per germline. The CDR3 loop is CASSLVRGEYNEQFF. The CDR3 coding sequence is TGCGCCAGCAGCTTGGTGCGGGGCGAGTACAATGAGCAGTTCTTC.

This chain links TRBV10-3 with TRBJ2-1, with 10 bases fitting TRBD2. Germline V gives CDR1 ENHRY, CDR2 SYGVKD. The CDR3 runs to 13 residues. V shed 2 bases, J shed 9 bases, and the junction held 1 base outside the gene matches. The CDR3, as DNA: TGTGCCATCAGTGAGAAGCGGGAGGGTGAGCAGTTCTTC. This gives the protein CAISEKREGEQFF.

This chain uses TRBV12-3 or TRBV12-4 with TRBJ2-1; D remains unclear. The CDR3 is made up of 12 amino acids. Trimming cost V 6 bases and J 3 bases, with 6 bases left between them. The CDR3: CASRAFYNEQFF. The CDR3 coding sequence is TGTGCCAGCAGAGCATTCTACAATGAGCAGTTCTTC.

This chain joins TRBV20-1 and TRBJ2-1; 10 bases align to TRBD2. Germline CDR1 reads DFQATT; CDR2 reads SNEGSKA (reference sequence). The V gene end was trimmed by 4 bases and the J gene end by 4 bases; junction bases not matched to a gene: 10. The CDR3 extends over 16 amino acids. The CDR3 DNA reads TGCAGTGCTATCTTACTTGGACTAGCGGTTTACAATGAGCAGTTCTTC. Translated, it gives CSAILLGLAVYNEQFF.

This clonotype was observed a few times. This chain joins TRBV30 and TRBJ1-1; possible D gene TRBD1, 5 bases. V lost 0 bases and J lost 6, with 8 bases in between. CDR3 length: 12 residues. Germline V gives CDR1 GTSNPN, CDR2 SVGIG (reference sequence). CDR3 sequence reads: CAWSVTGSEAFF. CDR3 coding DNA: TGTGCCTGGAGTGTAACAGGTTCTGAAGCTTTCTTT.

The chain is built from TRBV29-1 and TRBJ2-3; D unresolved. The V gene's germline CDR1 is SQVTM and CDR2 ANQGSEA. This CDR3 is built from 12 residues. V lost 2 bases and J 4 bases, leaving 7 bases between the germline ends. CDR3 protein: CSVESGADTQYF. In DNA form, the CDR3 reads TGCAGCGTTGAAAGTGGCGCAGATACGCAGTATTTT.

The chain has TRBV7-9 and TRBJ2-7; D remains ambiguous. This CDR3 contains 15 residues. Trimming removed 0 bases from V and 7 bases from J, with 16 bases in between. Looked up from germline, CDR1 is SEHNR and CDR2 is FQNEAQ (reference sequence). Written as DNA, the CDR3 is TGTGCCAGCAGCTTAGCTTCAGGACCTCTGGGAGAGCAGTACTTC. Translating gives CASSLASGPLGEQYF.

The chain is built from TRBV24-1 and TRBJ2-5; D could derive from TRBD1 or TRBD2 (5 bases each). In germline, CDR1 is KGHDR, CDR2 SFDVKD. This CDR3 spans 15 amino acids. V dropped 2 bases and J dropped 1 base, with 10 bases sitting between them. CDR3 protein: CATSDYRDRQETQYF. Written as DNA, the CDR3 is TGTGCCACCAGTGATTATAGGGACCGCCAAGAGACCCAGTACTTC.

J is TRBJ1-2 and V is TRBV29-1; D call uncertain. The V end lost 5 bases, the J end lost 0 bases, and 7 bases lay between the germline ends. The CDR3 extends over 12 amino acids. Germline CDR1 is SQVTM and CDR2 is ANQGSEA. The CDR3 loop reads CSVMEANYGYTF. In DNA, the CDR3 is TGCAGCGTTATGGAAGCTAACTATGGCTACACCTTC.

The rearrangement joins TRBV7-9 to TRBJ2-7; TRBD1 or TRBD2 may be the D gene (5 bases each). Germline assignment: CDR1 SEHNR and CDR2 FQNEAQ (reference sequence). V was cut by 5 bases and J by 6 bases, with 20 bases left in between. The CDR3 runs 15 residues. CDR3 bases: TGTGCCAGCAGCCGCCGGGACGGCTCGGCTCCCGAGCAGTACTTC. As protein: CASSRRDGSAPEQYF. The variable domain in full, with the rest retrieved from reference TRBV7-9 and TRBJ2-7, is DTGVSQNPRHKITKRGQNVTFRCDPISEHNRLYWYRQTLGQGPEFLTYFQNEAQLEKSRLLSDRFSAERPKGSFSTLEIQRTEQGDSAMYLCASSRRDGSAPEQYFGPGTRLTVT.

This clonotype was seen a handful of times. The chain joins TRBV12-3 or TRBV12-4 to TRBJ1-1; weak D call: TRBD1 (5 bases). V was trimmed by 10 bases and J by 5 bases, leaving 14 bases between them. The CDR3 extends over 12 amino acids. In DNA, the CDR3 is TGTGCCACGACCCACGGGGGTACTGAAGCTTTCTTT. Its translation is CATTHGGTEAFF.

The chain is built from TRBV7-9 and TRBJ2-7; tentatively, D is TRBD1 (7 bases). V was pared by 6 bases and J by 0 bases, with 18 bases between. The germline gives CDR1 SEHNR, CDR2 FQNEAQ (reference sequence). This CDR3 has 16 residues. The CDR3 sequence: CASRSSRGTDSYEQYF. The CDR3 DNA sequence: TGTGCCAGCAGGTCCTCACGGGGGACAGACTCCTACGAGCAGTACTTC. The entire variable domain, with the rest obtained from reference TRBV7-9 and TRBJ2-7, is as follows: DTGVSQNPRHKITKRGQNVTFRCDPISEHNRLYWYRQTLGQGPEFLTYFQNEAQLEKSRLLSDRFSAERPKGSFSTLEIQRTEQGDSAMYLCASRSSRGTDSYEQYFGPGTRLTVT.

The V gene is TRBV12-3 or TRBV12-4, the J gene TRBJ1-3; D gene unclear. This CDR3 is built from 13 residues. The germline V and J ends were trimmed by 6 bases and 0 bases, with 6 bases remaining between them. CDR3 amino acids: CASRSDSGNTIYF. In DNA form, the CDR3 reads TGTGCCAGCAGGTCGGACTCTGGAAACACCATATATTTT.

This clonotype has only a few counts. The chain couples TRBV29-1 to TRBJ2-1, with 13 bases that match TRBD2. This CDR3 region has 15 residues. Per the germline V gene, CDR1 is SQVTM and CDR2 is ANQGSEA. V lost 7 bases and J lost 9; bases outside the gene matches: 12. CDR3 DNA: TGCAGCGCGTGGACTAGCGGGGGACCCTCCGGTGAGCAGTTCTTC. It translates to CSAWTSGGPSGEQFF.

The chain uses TRBV12-3 or TRBV12-4 and TRBJ2-1; D is unresolved. Trimming stripped 7 bases from V and 8 bases from J, with 21 bases between. This CDR3 has 15 amino acids. The CDR3, as DNA: TGTGCCAGCAACCTTACCCCCTCGGCTGGGGATGAGCAGTTCTTC. It codes for CASNLTPSAGDEQFF.

This chain connects TRBV5-1 to TRBJ2-1; 10 bases agree with TRBD2. Trimming cost V 0 bases and J 6 bases; bases outside gene matches: 3. From germline, CDR1 is SGHRS and CDR2 YFSETQ. This CDR3 has 15 residues. The DNA for the CDR3 is TGCGCCAGCAGCTTGGAACTAGCGGGACCCAATGAGCAGTTCTTC. Protein: CASSLELAGPNEQFF. Complete variable domain (other parts from reference TRBV5-1 and TRBJ2-1): KAGVTQTPRYLIKTRGQQVTLSCSPISGHRSVSWYQQTPGQGLQFLFEYFSETQRNKGNFPGRFSGRQFSNSRSEMNVSTLELGDSALYLCASSLELAGPNEQFFGPGTRLTVL.

This clonotype came up a few times. This chain joins TRBV9 and TRBJ2-5, with 7 bases identical to TRBD2. In germline, CDR1 is SGDLS, CDR2 YYNGEE. The ends lost 3 bases at V and 3 bases at J; junction bases unmatched: 5. The CDR3 is made up of 14 amino acids. The CDR3 region has the DNA TGTGCCAGCAGCGCGGGGGGAGGGGAAGAGACCCAGTACTTC. It specifies CASSAGGGEETQYF.

This chain connects TRBV27 to TRBJ1-4, with D possibly matching TRBD1 (6 bases). Trimming pared 6 bases from V and 8 bases from J, leaving 10 bases between. Germline V CDR1 and CDR2: MNHEY, SMNVEV (reference sequence). This CDR3 is 12 amino acids long. CDR3 region: CASRDSGEKLFF. In nucleotides, the CDR3 is TGTGCCAGCAGGGACAGCGGGGAAAAACTGTTTTTT.

This clonotype appeared a few times. The J gene is TRBJ1-1, the V gene TRBV30, with a weak D call TRBD1 (6 bases). Looked up from germline, CDR1 is GTSNPN and CDR2 is SVGIG (reference sequence). This CDR3 has 14 amino acids. V was pared by 2 bases and J by 0 bases, with 10 bases between. In nucleotides, the CDR3 is TGTGCCTGGAGTATAGGGGGACTGAACACTGAAGCTTTCTTT. Residues: CAWSIGGLNTEAFF.

The chain recombines TRBV5-1 with TRBJ1-2; TRBD1 is a possible D gene (6 bases). CDR1 is SGHRS and CDR2 is YFSETQ in the germline V gene. The CDR3 contains 14 residues. Trimming pared 0 bases from V and 7 bases from J, leaving 13 bases between. CDR3 sequence: CASSLVGGRRGYTF. The CDR3 coding sequence is TGCGCCAGCAGCTTGGTAGGGGGACGGCGTGGCTACACCTTC. The complete variable domain, with remaining parts taken from reference TRBV5-1 and TRBJ1-2, reads KAGVTQTPRYLIKTRGQQVTLSCSPISGHRSVSWYQQTPGQGLQFLFEYFSETQRNKGNFPGRFSGRQFSNSRSEMNVSTLELGDSALYLCASSLVGGRRGYTFGSGTRLTVV.

This clonotype was seen repeatedly, ten times or more. The J gene is TRBJ2-2, the V gene TRBV27, with 10 bases that match TRBD2. Germline CDR1 and CDR2: MNHEY and SMNVEV (reference sequence). The CDR3 runs to 16 residues. J gave up 9 bases and V 5 bases, and 12 bases lay outside the gene matches. CDR3 coding DNA: TGTGCCAGCAGTCTGCTAGCGGGAGACGGCTCCCGGGAGCTGTTTTTT. Residues: CASSLLAGDGSRELFF.

This clonotype showed up just a few times. The V call is TRBV4-2, the J call TRBJ1-1, with 11 bases fitting TRBD1. The trim removed 6 bases at V and 1 base at J, leaving 7 bases unmatched. CDR3 length equals 16 residues. Per germline, CDR1 LGHNA and CDR2 YNFKEQ. CDR3 sequence: CASSTDRGPGNTEAFF. In DNA, the CDR3 is TGTGCCAGCAGTACGGACAGGGGGCCGGGGAACACTGAAGCTTTCTTT.

This clonotype was counted between two and nine times. The chain couples TRBV5-1 to TRBJ2-7; 11 bases are shared with TRBD1. V trimming: 2 bases; J trimming: 2 bases; junction bases outside the gene matches: 6. The germline V gene encodes CDR1 SGHRS and CDR2 YFSETQ. The CDR3 totals 16 residues. CDR3 sequence (DNA): TGCGCCAGCAGCTTTTCACCGGGACAGGGGGCCTACGAGCAGTACTTC. Translated, it gives CASSFSPGQGAYEQYF. Combining the CDR3 with reference TRBV5-1 and TRBJ2-7 gives the whole variable domain KAGVTQTPRYLIKTRGQQVTLSCSPISGHRSVSWYQQTPGQGLQFLFEYFSETQRNKGNFPGRFSGRQFSNSRSEMNVSTLELGDSALYLCASSFSPGQGAYEQYFGPGTRLTVT.